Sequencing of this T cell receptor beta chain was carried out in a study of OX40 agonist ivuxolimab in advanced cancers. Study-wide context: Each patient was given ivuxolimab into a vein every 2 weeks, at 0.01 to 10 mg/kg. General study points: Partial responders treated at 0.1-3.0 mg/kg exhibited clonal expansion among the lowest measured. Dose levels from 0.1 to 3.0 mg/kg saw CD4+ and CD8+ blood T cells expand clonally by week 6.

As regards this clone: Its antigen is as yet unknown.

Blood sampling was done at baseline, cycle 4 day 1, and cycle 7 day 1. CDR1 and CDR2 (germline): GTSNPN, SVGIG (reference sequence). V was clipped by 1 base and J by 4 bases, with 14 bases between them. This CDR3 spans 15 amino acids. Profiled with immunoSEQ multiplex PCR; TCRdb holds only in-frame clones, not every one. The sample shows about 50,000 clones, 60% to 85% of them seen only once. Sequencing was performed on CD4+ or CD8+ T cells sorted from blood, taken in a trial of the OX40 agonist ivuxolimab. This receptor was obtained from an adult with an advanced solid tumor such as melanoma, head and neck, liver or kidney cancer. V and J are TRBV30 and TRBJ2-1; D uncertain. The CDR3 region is CAWSATWNPYNEQFF. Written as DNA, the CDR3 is TGTGCCTGGAGTGCCACGTGGAACCCTTACAATGAGCAGTTCTTC.